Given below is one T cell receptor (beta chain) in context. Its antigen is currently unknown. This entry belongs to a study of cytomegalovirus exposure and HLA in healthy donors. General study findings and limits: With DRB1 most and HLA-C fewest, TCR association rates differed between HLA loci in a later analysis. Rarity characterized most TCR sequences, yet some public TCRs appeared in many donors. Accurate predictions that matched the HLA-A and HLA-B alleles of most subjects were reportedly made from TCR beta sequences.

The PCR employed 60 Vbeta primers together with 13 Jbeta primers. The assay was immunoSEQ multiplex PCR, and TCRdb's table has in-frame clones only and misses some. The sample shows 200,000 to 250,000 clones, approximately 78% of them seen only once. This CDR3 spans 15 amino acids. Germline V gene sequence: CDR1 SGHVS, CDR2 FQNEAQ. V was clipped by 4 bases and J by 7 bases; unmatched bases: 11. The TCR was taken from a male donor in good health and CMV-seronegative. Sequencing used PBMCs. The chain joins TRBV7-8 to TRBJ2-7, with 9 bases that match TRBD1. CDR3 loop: CASSSIPGQGKEQYF. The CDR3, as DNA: TGTGCCAGCAGCTCCATACCGGGACAGGGAAAAGAGCAGTACTTC.